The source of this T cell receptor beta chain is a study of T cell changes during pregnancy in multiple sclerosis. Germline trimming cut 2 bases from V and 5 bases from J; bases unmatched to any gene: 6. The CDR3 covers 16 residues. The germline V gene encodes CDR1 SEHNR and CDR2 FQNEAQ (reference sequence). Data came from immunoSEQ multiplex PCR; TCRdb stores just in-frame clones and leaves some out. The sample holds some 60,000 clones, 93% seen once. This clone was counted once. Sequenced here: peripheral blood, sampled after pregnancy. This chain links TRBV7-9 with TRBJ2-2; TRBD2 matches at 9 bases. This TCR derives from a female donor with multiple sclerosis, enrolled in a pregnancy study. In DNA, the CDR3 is TGTGCCAGCAGCTTATATGCTAGCGGGGCTACCGGGGAGCTGTTTTTT. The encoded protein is CASSLYASGATGELFF.